The T cell receptor (beta chain) described here comes from a study of cytomegalovirus exposure and HLA in healthy donors. The V gene's germline CDR1 is SEHNR and CDR2 FQNEAQ (reference sequence). This CDR3 is 12 amino acids long. V shed 5 bases and J shed 15 bases, with 17 bases lying between them. The PCR made use of 60 Vbeta and 13 Jbeta primers. Here immunoSEQ multiplex PCR was the method, and the copy in TCRdb shows in-frame clones only, minus some. The table lists roughly 100,000 clones, roughly a tenth of them singletons. This clone was counted only a few times. The rearrangement joins TRBV7-9 to TRBJ2-1, with D tentatively TRBD1 (7 bases). The receptor was derived from a man in his forties or fifties in good health and CMV-seropositive. The sequenced sample consisted of PBMCs. CDR3 residues: CASSPGGTPGFF. The CDR3, as DNA: TGTGCCAGCAGCCCAGGGGGGACCCCGGGGTTCTTC. The entire variable domain, with the rest obtained from reference TRBV7-9 and TRBJ2-1, is as follows: DTGVSQNPRHKITKRGQNVTFRCDPISEHNRLYWYRQTLGQGPEFLTYFQNEAQLEKSRLLSDRFSAERPKGSFSTLEIQRTEQGDSAMYLCASSPGGTPGFFGPGTRLTVL.